Sequencing of this TCR beta chain was carried out in a study of shared clonotypes between healthy human individuals. Produced via immunoSEQ multiplex PCR; TCRdb's table is partial and in-frame only. The sample lists 2.5 million or so clones; more than 90% were seen once. Turning to this clone: The junction departs from germline at one end; a sequencing error may be responsible. Other DNA sequences in this specimen translate into the identical CDR3.

A CD45RA-negative memory subset and a CD45RA+ naive subset were separated from the CD4+ cells. Sequencing was carried out using naive CD4+ T cells sorted from blood. Subset reported: CD45RA+ positively selected. This TCR was recovered from a man younger than 35 in good health.

CDR3 amino acids: CASSLWGANEKLFF. As DNA, the CDR3 is TGTGCCAGCAGTTTATGGGGGGCTAACGAAAAACTGTTTTTT. This sequence joins TRBV27 and TRBJ1-4, with D tentatively TRBD1 (6 bases). This CDR3 is 14 amino acids long. Looked up from germline, CDR1 is MNHEY and CDR2 is SMNVEV (reference sequence).